Given below is one T cell receptor beta chain in context. This entry belongs to a study of blood T cell repertoires in COVID-19. About the study: T cells, B-cell-depleted T cells, or PBMCs supplied cDNA or gDNA.

Sequenced by immunoSEQ multiplex PCR; TCRdb stores in-frame clones only, minus some. Here the sample spans 300,000 to 400,000 clones, around 89% being singletons. This sequence originates from a man younger than 30 who had recovered from COVID-19. The material sequenced was PBMCs or T cells enriched from blood (not recorded which).

CDR3 bases: TGTGCCAGCAGCCAAGATCCCAGCGGGGGGGTCTTGGGTGAGCAGTTCTTC. As protein: CASSQDPSGGVLGEQFF. The chain is built from TRBV4-2 and TRBJ2-1; 10 bases match TRBD2. The germline CDR1 and CDR2 sequences are LGHNA and YNFKEQ. J gave up 9 bases and V 0 bases, and 11 bases lay outside the gene matches. The CDR3 has 17 residues.